The next 26 T cell receptor beta chains were all read from a single sample in a study of STAT3 mutations in large granular lymphocyte leukemia. Overall study findings and caveats: At least one immunodominant TCR beta clonotype appeared in every T-cell large granular lymphocyte leukemia patient.

These receptors are not linked to any known antigen. TCRdb keeps only in-frame clones here, not all; method: immunoSEQ multiplex PCR. Of about 40,000 clones listed, roughly 90% were seen once; the top ten hold more than 0.4%. The sequencing sample was made of PBMCs. All receptors derive from a human donor with T large granular lymphocyte leukemia. Some clones in this sample may be carry-over from other donors' samples.

The CDR3 bases are TGTGCCTGGAGTGGGGTGAGGTTTAGTGGCTACACCTTC. Translation gives CAWSGVRFSGYTF. The chain links TRBV30 to TRBJ1-2; D gene ambiguous. The CDR3 consists of 13 residues. V lost 1 base and J 7 bases, leaving 13 bases between the germline ends. Per germline, CDR1 GTSNPN and CDR2 SVGIG (reference sequence).

The V call is TRBV5-1, the J call TRBJ1-1; D gene unclear. The CDR3 has 13 residues. V shed 5 bases and J shed 3 bases, with 11 bases lying between them. Per germline, CDR1 SGHRS and CDR2 YFSETQ. The CDR3 nucleotides read TGCGCCAGCAGGAGTGGGTCGGACACTGAAGCTTTCTTT. It codes for CASRSGSDTEAFF.

This clone occurred once. The chain recombines TRBV7-8 with TRBJ2-1; TRBD1 is a possible D gene (5 bases). Germline V lookup: CDR1 SGHVS, CDR2 FQNEAQ. The CDR3 contains 15 residues. V lost 0 bases to trimming and J lost 7 bases, with 13 bases between them. Written as DNA, the CDR3 is TGTGCCAGCAGCTTAGCTTCTCAGGGATGGAATGAGCAGTTCTTC. Its translation is CASSLASQGWNEQFF. The complete variable domain, with remaining parts taken from reference TRBV7-8 and TRBJ2-1, reads GAGVSQSPRYKVAKRGQDVALRCDPISGHVSLFWYQQALGQGPEFLTYFQNEAQLDKSGLPSDRFFAERPEGSVSTLKIQRTQQEDSAVYLCASSLASQGWNEQFFGPGTRLTVL.

This clone was counted between two and nine times. This chain connects TRBV27 to TRBJ1-2, with 8 positions matching TRBD1. J gave up 3 bases and V 6 bases, and 12 bases lay outside the gene matches. CDR1 is MNHEY, CDR2 SMNVEV, per germline (reference sequence). The CDR3 has 16 amino acids. The CDR3 region has the DNA TGTGCCAGCAGCATCACAGGGGGAGGTCTTTACTATGGCTACACCTTC. The encoded protein is CASSITGGGLYYGYTF.

V and J are TRBV18 and TRBJ2-2, with 7 bases that match TRBD1. After removal of 1 base from V and 0 bases from J, the junction contained 2 bases not matched to a gene. The CDR3 has 16 amino acids. The germline gives CDR1 KGHSH, CDR2 LQKENI. The CDR3 sequence is CASSPLQGTNTGELFF. The CDR3 bases are TGTGCCAGCTCACCACTACAGGGGACGAACACCGGGGAGCTGTTTTTT.

This clone was seen more than once but under ten times. V usage is TRBV19 and J usage is TRBJ2-5, with 8 bases identical to TRBD1. The CDR3 runs to 15 residues. After removal of 5 bases from V and 1 base from J, the junction contained 6 bases not matched to a gene. Germline lookup yields CDR1 LNHDA and CDR2 SQIVND (reference sequence). CDR3 nucleotide sequence: TGTGCCAGTAGTCGGGGACAGGACCTCCAAGAGACCCAGTACTTC. Encoded protein: CASSRGQDLQETQYF.

This clone was seen just once. The chain recombines TRBV10-2 with TRBJ2-7; D unresolved. Trimming pared 2 bases from V and 7 bases from J, leaving 12 bases between. CDR3 length equals 13 residues. The germline CDR1 and CDR2 sequences are WSHSY and SAAADI. The CDR3 DNA sequence: TGCGCCAGCAGTGAGGGACCATTAGGGGAGCAGTACGTC. Translating it yields CASSEGPLGEQYV.

This CDR3 is CASSLAGASDNEQFF. CDR3 DNA: TGCGCCAGCAGCTTGGCCGGGGCGTCGGACAATGAGCAGTTCTTC. The rearrangement links TRBV5-1 to TRBJ2-1; the D call may be TRBD1 or TRBD2 (5 bases each). The germline V gene encodes CDR1 SGHRS and CDR2 YFSETQ. V was clipped by 0 bases and J by 5 bases, with 12 bases between them. This CDR3 has 15 amino acids.

The chain carries TRBV7-9 and TRBJ2-3; D might be TRBD1 (6 bases). V lost 1 base and J 5 bases, leaving 10 bases between the germline ends. Germline V gene lookup returns CDR1 SEHNR and CDR2 FQNEAQ (reference sequence). The CDR3 length is 14 residues. CDR3: CASSLGSGVDTQYF. DNA of the CDR3: TGTGCCAGCAGCTTAGGTTCAGGGGTAGATACGCAGTATTTT.

In this sample, this clone turned up a few times. This chain uses TRBV2 with TRBJ2-7; TRBD1 agrees at 7 bases. Trimming cost V 2 bases and J 0 bases; bases outside gene matches: 1. The CDR3 length is 14 residues. Germline V CDR1 and CDR2: SNHLY, FYNNEI. CDR3 DNA sequence: TGTGCCAGCAGTGAACAGGGGGTCTCCTACGAGCAGTACGTC. Translation: CASSEQGVSYEQYV.

The rearrangement joins TRBV11-2 to TRBJ2-3, with D possibly being TRBD2 (7 bases). The CDR3 is 16 residues long. V was trimmed by 3 bases and J by 2 bases, leaving 15 bases between them. Germline V gene lookup returns CDR1 SGHAT and CDR2 FQNNGV. The CDR3 sequence is CASSFGGGANTDTQYF. For the CDR3, the DNA is TGTGCCAGCAGCTTTGGAGGGGGGGCGAACACAGATACGCAGTATTTT.

V and J are TRBV6-1 and TRBJ1-1; maybe TRBD1 (5 bases). The germline gives CDR1 MNHNS, CDR2 SASEGT. The CDR3 length is 15 residues. The V gene lost 1 base and the J gene lost 1 base, with 10 bases spanning the gap. In DNA, the CDR3 is TGTGCCAGCAGTGAAGACTGGGGGTGGAACACTGAAGCTTTCTTT. Encoded protein: CASSEDWGWNTEAFF.

CDR3 sequence: CASSLEMPINYGYTF. The CDR3, as DNA: TGTGCCAGCAGCTTGGAAATGCCCATTAACTATGGCTACACCTTC. The chain combines TRBV5-4 with TRBJ1-2; D is ambiguous. Deletions cut 0 bases from V and 1 base from J, with 10 bases between. The CDR3 totals 15 residues. From germline, CDR1 is SGHNT and CDR2 YYREEE (reference sequence).

V usage is TRBV4-1 and J usage is TRBJ2-5; the match to TRBD2 covers 12 bases. Trimming removed 4 bases from V and 5 bases from J; junction bases left unmatched: 8. The CDR3 is made up of 16 amino acids. Germline CDR1 is MGHRA and CDR2 is YSYEKL. The CDR3 reads CASSRLAGVLRETQYF. The CDR3 DNA reads TGCGCCAGCAGCCGACTAGCGGGGGTGCTTCGGGAGACCCAGTACTTC.

CDR3 in amino acids: CASSQGGGTDTQYF. The CDR3 DNA sequence: TGTGCCAGCAGCCAAGGGGGCGGCACAGATACGCAGTATTTT. The genes are TRBV7-9 and TRBJ2-3, with 7 bases identical to TRBD1. This CDR3 is built from 14 residues. Germline V gene data show CDR1 as SEHNR and CDR2 as FQNEAQ (reference sequence). Trimming cost V 5 bases and J 1 base; bases outside gene matches: 3.

This clone has only one observation. The chain combines TRBV5-1 with TRBJ1-3; D ambiguous. Trimming removed 5 bases at V and 0 bases at J, with 9 bases between. Germline values: CDR1 SGHRS, CDR2 YFSETQ. This CDR3 is built from 14 residues. The CDR3 DNA follows: TGCGCCAGCAGAGAAGGGAGCTCTGGAAACACCATATATTTT. It specifies CASREGSSGNTIYF.

The chain is built from TRBV5-1 and TRBJ1-5; maybe TRBD1 (5 bases). V lost 4 bases, J lost 4 bases, and 12 bases lay in between. The CDR3 contains 14 residues. Germline CDR1 and CDR2: SGHRS and YFSETQ. The CDR3 nucleotides read TGCGCCAGCAGCCTTTTACCAGGGAATCAGCCCCAGCATTTT. Its translation is CASSLLPGNQPQHF.

The J gene is TRBJ2-1, the V gene TRBV7-9, with D unresolved. Per the germline V gene, CDR1 is SEHNR and CDR2 is FQNEAQ (reference sequence). CDR3 length equals 15 residues. The germline V and J ends were trimmed by 0 bases and 4 bases, with 10 bases remaining between them. The CDR3 region is CASSLALDGYNEQFF. The CDR3, as DNA: TGTGCCAGCAGCTTAGCGTTGGACGGATACAATGAGCAGTTCTTC.

This clone was counted once. The V gene is TRBV5-5, the J gene TRBJ1-1, with 9 bases matching TRBD1. Germline CDR1 is SGHKS and CDR2 is YYEKEE (reference sequence). The CDR3 length is 16 residues. J gave up 6 bases and V 3 bases, and 12 bases lay outside the gene matches. CDR3 in DNA: TGTGCCAGCAGCTCCCTACCGGGACAGGGAGGAGCTGAAGCTTTCTTT. This sequence encodes CASSSLPGQGGAEAFF.

The V gene is TRBV5-1, the J gene TRBJ2-7; the D gene could be TRBD1 or TRBD2 (5 bases each). Trimming took off 5 bases at V and 7 bases at J, with 22 bases between the two ends. The CDR3 loop spans 15 amino acids. Germline CDR1 and CDR2: SGHRS and YFSETQ. CDR3 region: CASRARAVDTGEQYF. In nucleotides, the CDR3 is TGCGCCAGCAGAGCCAGGGCGGTGGATACGGGGGAGCAGTACTTC.

This chain joins TRBV5-1 and TRBJ1-3; D remains unclear. The CDR3 consists of 14 residues. Looked up from germline, CDR1 is SGHRS and CDR2 is YFSETQ. Trimming pared 5 bases from V and 4 bases from J, leaving 13 bases between. Here the CDR3 reads CASRPTFRGNTIYF. For the CDR3, the DNA is TGCGCCAGCAGGCCGACATTTAGGGGAAACACCATATATTTT.

The CDR3: CATSRATAYGYTF. The CDR3 region has the DNA TGTGCCACCAGCAGAGCGACAGCCTATGGCTACACCTTC. The rearrangement links TRBV15 to TRBJ1-2, with a weak D call TRBD1 (5 bases). This CDR3 contains 13 residues. V lost 1 base, J lost 4 bases, and 7 bases lay in between. Germline V lookup: CDR1 LNHNV, CDR2 YYDKDF (reference sequence).

The J gene is TRBJ2-1, the V gene TRBV7-9, with D possibly matching TRBD1 (5 bases). CDR3 length equals 14 residues. CDR1 and CDR2 from the germline V gene are SEHNR and FQNEAQ (reference sequence). V was clipped by 1 base and J by 6 bases, with 10 bases between them. DNA for the CDR3: TGTGCCAGCAGCTTAGTAGAAGGGGTCAATGAGCAGTTCTTC. This codes for CASSLVEGVNEQFF. Based on the CDR3 plus reference TRBV7-9 and TRBJ2-1, the full variable domain is DTGVSQNPRHKITKRGQNVTFRCDPISEHNRLYWYRQTLGQGPEFLTYFQNEAQLEKSRLLSDRFSAERPKGSFSTLEIQRTEQGDSAMYLCASSLVEGVNEQFFGPGTRLTVL.

This clone turned up a few times. The chain uses TRBV5-6 and TRBJ2-7; 9 bases match TRBD1. CDR3 size: 16 residues. In germline, CDR1 is SGHDT, CDR2 YYEEEE. The J segment lost 4 bases and the V segment lost 3 bases, leaving 11 bases of the junction unmatched. The CDR3 is CASSSRTGTGTYEQYF. In DNA, the CDR3 is TGTGCCAGCAGCTCCCGGACTGGGACAGGGACGTACGAGCAGTACTTC.

This chain connects TRBV5-4 to TRBJ1-1, with D perhaps matching TRBD1 (6 bases). Deletions cut 6 bases from V and 1 base from J, with 19 bases between. The CDR3 consists of 16 residues. Germline CDR1 SGHNT, CDR2 YYREEE (reference sequence). The CDR3 region has the DNA TGTGCCAGCACCCCCCGCCCCGCAGGGGAGAACACTGAAGCTTTCTTT. Its protein is CASTPRPAGENTEAFF.

V and J are TRBV5-6 and TRBJ1-1; TRBD1 is a possible D gene (6 bases). The CDR3 extends over 13 amino acids. The V end lost 7 bases, the J end lost 8 bases, and 18 bases lay between the germline ends. Germline assignment: CDR1 SGHDT and CDR2 YYEEEE. CDR3 sequence reads: CASSQGSSAEAFF. CDR3 nucleotide sequence: TGTGCCAGCTCGCAGGGGTCGTCTGCGGAAGCTTTCTTT.